This TCR beta chain comes out of a study of blood T cell repertoires in COVID-19. Study summary: PBMCs, B-cell-depleted T cells, or T cells provided the cDNA or gDNA that made up the material.

Study processing details: Reference gene primer amplification in the assay estimated nucleated cell counts. Using immunoSEQ multiplex PCR, the repertoire was profiled, and TCRdb retains in-frame clones only, with some absent. The D gene and trimming were derived from the DNA, and the V and J assignments and clone size from that table. The repertoire has about 230,000 clones, more than 65% of them found once; the top ten carry under 1.5%. Looked up from germline, CDR1 is SNHLY and CDR2 is FYNNEI. With 3 bases clipped from V and 5 bases from J, the junction kept 7 bases outside the gene matches. This CDR3 comprises 15 residues.

The gene calls are TRBV2 and TRBJ2-1, with 7 nucleotides matching TRBD2. This TCR was recovered from a woman in her thirties or forties who had recovered from COVID-19. Sequences were obtained from peripheral blood. The CDR3 region is CASSEWGGSHNEQFF. The DNA of the CDR3 is TGTGCCAGCAGTGAGTGGGGGGGGTCCCACAATGAGCAGTTCTTC.